The 27 T cell receptor beta chains given below trace back to one sample, sequenced in a study of cytomegalovirus exposure and HLA in healthy donors. Sequencing was performed with immunoSEQ multiplex PCR; in TCRdb, only in-frame clones are kept and a portion is missing. The data hold 180,000 or so clones, with roughly nine tenths observed a single time. What was sequenced was PBMCs. These receptors were taken from a man aged 30 to 39 in good health and CMV-seropositive.

The genes are TRBV4-1 and TRBJ2-7; D is unresolved. The CDR3 runs 15 residues. The germline gives CDR1 MGHRA, CDR2 YSYEKL. V dropped 4 bases and J dropped 2 bases, with 15 bases sitting between them. The CDR3 sequence is CASSLGQATPYEQYF. CDR3 sequence (DNA): TGCGCCAGCAGCCTCGGCCAGGCTACCCCCTACGAGCAGTACTTC.

This chain links TRBV15 with TRBJ2-6; D is perhaps TRBD1 (5 bases). Germline V CDR1 and CDR2: LNHNV, YYDKDF (reference sequence). CDR3 length: 15 residues. V gave up 8 bases and J gave up 4 bases, with 15 bases separating them. The CDR3 DNA is TGTGCCACCTCAAGGGGCTCGACGGGGGCCAACGTCCTGACTTTC. As protein: CATSRGSTGANVLTF.

J is TRBJ1-4 and V is TRBV7-2; no reliable D call. The CDR3 is made up of 12 amino acids. Germline V gene data show CDR1 as SGHTA and CDR2 as FQGNSA. The V end was cut by 6 bases, the J end by 10 bases, with 12 bases between. CDR3 in DNA: TGTGCCAGCAGACCCCGATGGGGAAAACTGTTTTTT. Its protein product is CASRPRWGKLFF.

The DNA of the CDR3 is TGTGCCAGCAGCCCAGGACTGACGCCGGAGACCCAGTACTTC. It yields the protein CASSPGLTPETQYF. J is TRBJ2-5 and V is TRBV11-3; possibly TRBD2 for D (5 bases). V gave up 5 bases and J gave up 5 bases, with 15 bases separating them. Germline CDR1 reads SGHNT; CDR2 reads YENEEA. The CDR3 has 14 amino acids.

This clone was counted between two and nine times. This chain uses TRBV6-5 with TRBJ2-5; TRBD2 agrees at 9 bases. The CDR3 is 15 amino acids. Looked up from germline, CDR1 is MNHEY and CDR2 is SVGAGI. J was trimmed by 5 bases and V by 5 bases; bases with no gene match: 9. The CDR3 sequence: CASSALSGSGETQYF. The DNA for the CDR3 is TGTGCCAGCAGTGCGCTTAGCGGGAGTGGGGAGACCCAGTACTTC.

The chain couples TRBV7-9 to TRBJ1-2; 8 nucleotides align to TRBD1. The CDR3 runs to 15 residues. Trimming removed 4 bases from V and 5 bases from J; junction bases left unmatched: 9. The germline CDR1 and CDR2 sequences are SEHNR and FQNEAQ (reference sequence). DNA for the CDR3: TGTGCCAGCAGCTCGTCGCAGGGGGCCCGGTATGGCTACACCTTC. This codes for CASSSSQGARYGYTF.

The chain recombines TRBV18 with TRBJ2-7; no firm D call. CDR3 length: 13 amino acids. Germline CDR1 KGHSH, CDR2 LQKENI. Trimming shortened V by 8 bases and J by 6 bases, and 17 bases separated the two germline ends. The CDR3 loop is CASRWTDAPEQYF. The CDR3 nucleotides read TGTGCCAGCCGCTGGACGGATGCCCCCGAGCAGTACTTC. Complete variable domain (other parts from reference TRBV18 and TRBJ2-7): NAGVMQNPRHLVRRRGQEARLRCSPMKGHSHVYWYRQLPEEGLKFMVYLQKENIIDESGMPKERFSAEFPKEGPSILRIQQVVRGDSAAYFCASRWTDAPEQYFGPGTRLTVT.

The chain couples TRBV10-3 to TRBJ2-7; 8 bases are a match to TRBD1. Germline values: CDR1 ENHRY, CDR2 SYGVKD. J lost 0 bases, V lost 2 bases, and 6 bases had no gene match. This CDR3 is built from 16 residues. CDR3 sequence reads: CAISEPGQADSYEQYF. CDR3 in DNA: TGTGCCATCAGTGAGCCGGGACAGGCTGACTCCTACGAGCAGTACTTC.

This chain links TRBV11-2 with TRBJ2-7; 8 bases map to TRBD2. Germline V lookup: CDR1 SGHAT, CDR2 FQNNGV. J lost 2 bases, V lost 5 bases, and 8 bases had no gene match. This CDR3 spans 15 amino acids. CDR3: CASSLSGAGAYEQYF. The CDR3 DNA sequence: TGTGCCAGCAGCCTCAGCGGAGCGGGAGCCTACGAGCAGTACTTC.

The genes are TRBV7-2 and TRBJ2-7; a weak D match, TRBD2 (7 bases). The CDR3 extends over 15 amino acids. The germline V and J ends were trimmed by 4 bases and 4 bases, with 17 bases remaining between them. Germline CDR1 SGHTA, CDR2 FQGNSA. The CDR3 sequence: CASSSHGSGTYEQYF. The DNA for the CDR3 is TGTGCCAGCAGCTCCCATGGCAGCGGGACATACGAGCAGTACTTC.

This rearrangement joins TRBV7-8 to TRBJ1-6; possible D gene TRBD1, 5 bases. V was shortened by 0 bases and J by 7 bases, with 13 bases between the two germline ends. CDR1 SGHVS and CDR2 FQNEAQ come from the germline V gene. CDR3 size: 16 residues. The CDR3, as DNA: TGTGCCAGCAGCTTAGCGCGAGGGACGCTCAATTCACCCCTCCACTTT. Amino acids: CASSLARGTLNSPLHF.

V and J are TRBV5-8 and TRBJ2-1; 7 bases align to TRBD1. Germline assignment: CDR1 SGHTS and CDR2 YDEGEE. V shed 2 bases, J shed 2 bases, and the junction held 4 bases outside the gene matches. The CDR3 contains 15 residues. The CDR3 protein is CASSFQGQTYNEQFF. The CDR3 DNA sequence: TGTGCCAGCAGCTTCCAGGGACAGACCTACAATGAGCAGTTCTTC.

The V and J genes are TRBV30 and TRBJ1-4; no clear D. Germline V gives CDR1 GTSNPN, CDR2 SVGIG (reference sequence). The CDR3 covers 13 residues. V was trimmed by 1 base and J by 8 bases, leaving 11 bases between them. CDR3 DNA sequence: TGTGCCTGGAGTGGTGGGGTGCGGGAAAAACTGTTTTTT. This codes for CAWSGGVREKLFF.

This chain joins TRBV7-2 and TRBJ2-5; 9 bases are a match to TRBD2. Germline V lookup: CDR1 SGHTA, CDR2 FQGNSA. The CDR3 is made up of 17 amino acids. Trimming removed 5 bases from V and 2 bases from J; junction bases left unmatched: 12. This chain's CDR3 is CASSLIGGGGAQETQYF. The CDR3 nucleotides are TGTGCCAGCAGCCTGATTGGGGGCGGGGGGGCACAAGAGACCCAGTACTTC. Variable domain in full (rest from reference TRBV7-2 and TRBJ2-5): GAGVSQSPSNKVTEKGKDVELRCDPISGHTALYWYRQSLGQGLEFLIYFQGNSAPDKSGLPSDRFSAERTGGSVSTLTIQRTQQEDSAVYLCASSLIGGGGAQETQYFGPGTRLLVL.

V is TRBV13 and J is TRBJ2-3, with unresolved D. The CDR3 spans 13 residues. V was clipped by 0 bases and J by 4 bases, with 5 bases between them. Germline V gene sequence: CDR1 PRHDT, CDR2 FYEKMQ (reference sequence). The CDR3 reads CASSLGVADTQYF. CDR3 nucleotide sequence: TGTGCCAGCAGCTTAGGTGTTGCAGATACGCAGTATTTT.

The rearrangement links TRBV6-6 to TRBJ2-2; D is perhaps TRBD1 (6 bases). V gave up 10 bases and J gave up 0 bases, with 12 bases separating them. The CDR3 runs to 14 residues. Looked up from germline, CDR1 is MNHNY and CDR2 is SVGAGI (reference sequence). CDR3 amino acids: CATTPGANTGELFF. The CDR3 DNA follows: TGTGCCACCACACCAGGGGCGAACACCGGGGAGCTGTTTTTT.

The chain is built from TRBV11-2 and TRBJ1-6; D uncertain. The CDR3 extends over 12 amino acids. CDR1 and CDR2 from the germline V gene are SGHAT and FQNNGV. Trimming left V 2 bases short and J 13 bases short, with 9 bases between. This CDR3 is CASSLTNSPLHF. In DNA, the CDR3 is TGTGCCAGCAGCTTAACTAACTCCCCCCTCCACTTT. Variable domain in full (rest from reference TRBV11-2 and TRBJ1-6): EAGVAQSPRYKIIEKRQSVAFWCNPISGHATLYWYQQILGQGPKLLIQFQNNGVVDDSQLPKDRFSAERLKGVDSTLKIQPAKLEDSAVYLCASSLTNSPLHFGNGTRLTVT.

The chain uses TRBV30 and TRBJ2-2, with 8 bases identical to TRBD1. Per the germline V gene, CDR1 is GTSNPN and CDR2 is SVGIG (reference sequence). This CDR3 contains 13 residues. Losses at the gene ends were 4 bases for V and 6 bases for J; bases not matched to a gene: 4. The CDR3, as DNA: TGTGCCTGGACCCCGGACAGGGCCGGGGAGCTGTTTTTT. Amino acid sequence: CAWTPDRAGELFF. The full variable domain, rest sourced from reference TRBV30 and TRBJ2-2, is SQTIHQWPATLVQPVGSPLSLECTVEGTSNPNLYWYRQAAGRGLQLLFYSVGIGQISSEVPQNLSASRPQDRQFILSSKKLLLSDSGFYLCAWTPDRAGELFFGEGSRLTVL.

The chain recombines TRBV6-1 with TRBJ2-5; D might be TRBD2 (5 bases). The germline V and J ends were trimmed by 7 bases and 3 bases, with 15 bases remaining between them. The length of the CDR3 is 14 residues. The germline gives CDR1 MNHNS, CDR2 SASEGT. The CDR3 DNA follows: TGTGCCAGCACCACTGGGCTAGCAGAAGAGACCCAGTACTTC. Amino acids: CASTTGLAEETQYF.

This clone was picked up a small number of times. The chain joins TRBV5-1 to TRBJ2-7, with 8 bases matching TRBD1. Trimming took 4 bases from V and 6 from J; bases not matched to a gene: 9. This CDR3 spans 14 amino acids. Germline CDR1 SGHRS, CDR2 YFSETQ. The CDR3 loop is CASSPGGGFAEQYF. In DNA form, the CDR3 reads TGCGCCAGCAGCCCAGGGGGCGGATTCGCCGAGCAGTACTTC.

The rearrangement joins TRBV5-6 to TRBJ2-7; no reliable D call. With 2 bases removed from V and 1 base from J, the gap between germline ends came to 16 bases. This CDR3 has 16 residues. Germline assignment: CDR1 SGHDT and CDR2 YYEEEE. The CDR3 here is CASSLRSLRNSYEQYF. CDR3 coding DNA: TGTGCCAGCAGCTTAAGGTCCCTGAGAAATTCCTACGAGCAGTACTTC.

The genes are TRBV7-6 and TRBJ2-3; D tentatively fits TRBD1 or TRBD2 (6 bases each). Germline-derived CDR1 and CDR2 are SGHVS and FNYEAQ. The CDR3 spans 15 residues. Trimming left V 8 bases short and J 2 bases short, with 17 bases between. This CDR3 is CASGVQGRYTDTQYF. The CDR3 bases are TGTGCCAGCGGGGTGCAGGGGAGGTACACAGATACGCAGTATTTT.

The V and J genes are TRBV29-1 and TRBJ2-7; D remains unclear. The CDR3 contains 12 residues. Germline CDR1 reads SQVTM; CDR2 reads ANQGSEA. Between the trimmed V and J ends, which lost 4 bases and 1 base, there was a span of 8 bases. The CDR3 DNA reads as TGCAGCGTTGTAACGGCTTCCTACGAGCAGTACTTC. Translation gives CSVVTASYEQYF.

Written as DNA, the CDR3 is TGCGCCAGCACCTTCGACCTGCAGGGTAGGAACTCACCCCTCCACTTT. It yields the protein CASTFDLQGRNSPLHF. The J gene is TRBJ1-6, the V gene TRBV5-1, with D perhaps TRBD1 (5 bases). CDR1 SGHRS and CDR2 YFSETQ come from the germline V gene. This CDR3 is 16 amino acids long. Trimming pared 6 bases from V and 10 bases from J, leaving 23 bases between.

Concerning this clone: A read error may be the cause here, since a much bigger clone is one base away. J is TRBJ2-3 and V is TRBV11-2; D is undetermined. This CDR3 has 12 amino acids. V was shortened by 3 bases and J by 6 bases, with 7 bases between the two germline ends. CDR1 and CDR2 from the germline V gene are SGHAT and FQNNGV. In DNA form, the CDR3 reads TGTGCCAGCAGCTTGGCCTCGGATACGCAGTATTTT. The encoded protein is CASSLASDTQYF.

The chain uses TRBV9 and TRBJ1-5; D not certain. The CDR3 has 13 amino acids. Germline V gene lookup returns CDR1 SGDLS and CDR2 YYNGEE. V was pared by 0 bases and J by 10 bases, with 11 bases between. CDR3 amino acids: CASSVALAAPQHF. CDR3 bases: TGTGCCAGCAGCGTAGCTTTAGCGGCACCCCAGCATTTT.

V usage is TRBV11-3 and J usage is TRBJ2-7; D gene unclear. Between the trimmed V and J ends, which lost 3 bases and 5 bases, there was a span of 5 bases. CDR1 and CDR2 (germline): SGHNT, YENEEA. The CDR3 loop spans 11 amino acids. The CDR3 reads CASSFRHEQYF. The DNA of the CDR3 is TGTGCCAGCAGCTTCCGCCACGAGCAGTACTTC.